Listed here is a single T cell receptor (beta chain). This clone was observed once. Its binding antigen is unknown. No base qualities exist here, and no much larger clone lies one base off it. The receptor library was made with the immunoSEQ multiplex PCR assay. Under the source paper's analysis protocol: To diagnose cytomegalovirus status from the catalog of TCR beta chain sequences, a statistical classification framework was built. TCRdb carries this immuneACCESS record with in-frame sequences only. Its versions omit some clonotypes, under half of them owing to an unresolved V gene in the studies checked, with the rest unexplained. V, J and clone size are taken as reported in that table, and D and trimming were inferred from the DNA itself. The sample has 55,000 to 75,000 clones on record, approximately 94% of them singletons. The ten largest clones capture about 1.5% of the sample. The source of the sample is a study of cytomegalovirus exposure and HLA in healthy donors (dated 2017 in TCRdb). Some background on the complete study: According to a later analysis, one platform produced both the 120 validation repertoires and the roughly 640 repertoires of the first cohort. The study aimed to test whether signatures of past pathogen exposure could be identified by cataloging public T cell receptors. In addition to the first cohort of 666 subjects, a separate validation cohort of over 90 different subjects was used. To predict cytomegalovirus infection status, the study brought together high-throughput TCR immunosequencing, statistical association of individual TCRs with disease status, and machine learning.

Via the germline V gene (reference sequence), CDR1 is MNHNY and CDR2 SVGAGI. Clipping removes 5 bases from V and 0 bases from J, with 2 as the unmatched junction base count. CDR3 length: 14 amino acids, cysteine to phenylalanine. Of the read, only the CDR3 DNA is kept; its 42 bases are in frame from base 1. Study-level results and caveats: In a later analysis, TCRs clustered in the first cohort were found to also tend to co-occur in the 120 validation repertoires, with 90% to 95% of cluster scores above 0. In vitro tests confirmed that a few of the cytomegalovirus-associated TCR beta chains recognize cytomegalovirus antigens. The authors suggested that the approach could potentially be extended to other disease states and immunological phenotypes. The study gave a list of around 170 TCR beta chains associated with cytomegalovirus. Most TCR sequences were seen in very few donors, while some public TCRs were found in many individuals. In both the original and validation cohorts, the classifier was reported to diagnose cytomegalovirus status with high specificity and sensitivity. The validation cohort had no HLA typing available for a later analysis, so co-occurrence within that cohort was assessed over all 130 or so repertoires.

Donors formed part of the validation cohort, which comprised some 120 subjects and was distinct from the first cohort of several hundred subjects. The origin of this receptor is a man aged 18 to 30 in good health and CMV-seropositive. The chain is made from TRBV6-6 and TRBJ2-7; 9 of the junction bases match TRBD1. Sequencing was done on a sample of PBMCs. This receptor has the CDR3 CASSGTGSSYEQYF. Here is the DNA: TGTGCCAGCAGTGGGACAGGGAGCTCCTACGAGCAGTACTTC.